This TCR beta chain was sequenced in a study of PD-1 blockade in classical Hodgkin lymphoma. Broader study findings: Exclusion applied to patients who initiated nivolumab less than 1 year following ASCT. There remain no defined causes for the repertoire differences, which possibly reflect disease activity or prior therapy.

Concerning this clone itself: What it recognizes is unknown.

V lost 7 bases to trimming and J lost 2 bases, with 12 bases between them. The V gene's germline CDR1 is LNHDA and CDR2 SQIVND (reference sequence). The CDR3 is made up of 14 amino acids. Described time point: cycle 4 day 1 (C4D1), after 5 to 7 weeks of nivolumab. Each patient relapsed following autologous stem cell transplantation, and prior brentuximab vedotin exposure differed. Best responses fell into complete response, partial response or progressive disease. TCRdb keeps only in-frame clones here, not all; method: immunoSEQ multiplex PCR. This table has about 50,000 clones, roughly 90% appearing once.

The sequences come from peripheral blood mononuclear cells (PBMCs), collected before the fourth cycle of nivolumab. This chain joins TRBV19 and TRBJ2-1, with D perhaps matching TRBD1 or TRBD2 (5 bases each). The sequence was collected from a human donor with classical Hodgkin lymphoma. CDR3 DNA: TGTGCCAGTAAGTCGGGGCTCACCTACAATGAGCAGTTCTTC. Protein: CASKSGLTYNEQFF. Using reference TRBV19 and TRBJ2-1 for the parts outside the CDR3, the full variable domain is DGGITQSPKYLFRKEGQNVTLSCEQNLNHDAMYWYRQDPGQGLRLIYYSQIVNDFQKGDIAEGYSVSREKKESFPLTVTSAQKNPTAFYLCASKSGLTYNEQFFGPGTRLTVL.